This TCR beta chain emerged from a study of vaccination and CD4 T cells after COVID-19. Study as a whole: Either the Pfizer-BioNTech BNT162b2 or Moderna mRNA-1273 vaccine was given as two doses. Post-COVID draws followed diagnosis by a median 101 days (range 35 to 161).

Scientists ran DNA taken from cultured CD4+ T cells through the Oncomine TCR Beta short-read assay for sequencing. One entry per CDR3 protein, called by TCRdb with MiXCR from the PCR reads. The data show roughly 15,000 distinct CDR3 sequences, approximately 67% seen once. The V gene's germline CDR1 is MNHNS and CDR2 SASEGT. V was clipped by 5 bases and J by 2 bases, with 13 bases between them. The CDR3 runs 15 residues. In this sample, this clonotype turned up a few times. The antigen is not known. The study's findings and limits: For convalescent patients, 304 of the 307 vaccine-specific clones analyzed were classified as spike mono-reactive. The study found that a median about 85% of reactive clones in convalescent patients appeared only post-vaccination.

Treatment indicated: roughly 10-day PBMC culture with coronavirus spike peptide pools or control peptides (ViraFEST assay). The sequence was obtained from a human donor who had recovered from COVID-19. The V and J genes are TRBV6-1 and TRBJ1-5; D is ambiguous. Sample: CD4+ T cells from blood, cultured in vitro. The CDR3 DNA is TGTGCCAGCAGTCCCCGGGGTTCTGGCAATCAGCCCCAGCATTTT. Amino acid sequence: CASSPRGSGNQPQHF.